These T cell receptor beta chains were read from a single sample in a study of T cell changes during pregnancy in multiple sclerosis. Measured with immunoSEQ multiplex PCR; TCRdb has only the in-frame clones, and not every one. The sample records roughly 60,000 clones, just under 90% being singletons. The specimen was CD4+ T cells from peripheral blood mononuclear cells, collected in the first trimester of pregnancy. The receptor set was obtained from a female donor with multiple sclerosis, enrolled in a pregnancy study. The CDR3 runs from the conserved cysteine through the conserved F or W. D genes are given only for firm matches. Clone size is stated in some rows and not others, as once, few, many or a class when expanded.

CASSLGSRTGYNEQFF TGTGCCAGCAGCTTAGGGTCAAGAACGGGCTACAATGAGCAGTTCTTC NA TRBV7-9 NA TRBJ2-1
CASKIRTGPGELFF TGTGCCAGCAAAATCCGGACAGGGCCCGGGGAGCTGTTTTTT NA TRBV6-5 TRBD1 TRBJ2-2
CASTSGAFSYNEQFF TGTGCCAGCACAAGCGGGGCTTTCTCCTACAATGAGCAGTTCTTC NA TRBV2 TRBD2 TRBJ2-1
CASSGTARRIYGYTF TGTGCCAGCAGTGGGACAGCCAGACGAATCTATGGCTACACCTTC NA TRBV6-1 NA TRBJ1-2
CASSQESWSGTGVYGYTF TGCGCCAGCAGCCAAGAATCTTGGTCAGGGACAGGGGTCTATGGCTACACCTTC NA TRBV4-1 TRBD1 TRBJ1-2
CASSAEGRDTIYF TGTGCCAGCAGTGCGGAAGGGAGGGACACCATATATTTT NA TRBV2 NA TRBJ1-3
CASKVGYNEQFF TGTGCCAGCAAAGTCGGTTACAATGAGCAGTTCTTC NA TRBV27 NA TRBJ2-1
CASSRRTGGSLNTGELFF TGTGCCAGCAGCCGACGGACAGGGGGTAGTCTGAACACCGGGGAGCTGTTTTTT NA TRBV7-2 TRBD1 TRBJ2-2
CASGERSSYEQYF TGCGCCAGCGGTGAGAGGAGCTCCTACGAGCAGTACTTC NA TRBV5-1 NA TRBJ2-7
CASTRTLSGTGGAGTEAFF TGTGCCAGCACACGTACATTATCCGGGACAGGGGGCGCTGGGACTGAAGCTTTCTTT NA TRBV18 TRBD1 TRBJ1-1
CASSVGLAQNEQFF TGTGCCAGCAGCGTCGGACTAGCGCAGAATGAGCAGTTCTTC NA TRBV9 TRBD2 TRBJ2-1
CASSLSPGLAGGRNEQYF TGTGCCAGCAGCTTAAGTCCCGGACTAGCGGGGGGGCGCAACGAGCAGTACTTC NA TRBV7-6 TRBD2 TRBJ2-7
CASSPAGVDNEQFF TGTGCCAGCTCACCAGCGGGAGTGGACAATGAGCAGTTCTTC NA TRBV18 TRBD2 TRBJ2-1
CASSVGLAGGGVDTQYF TGTGCCAGCAGCGTAGGACTAGCGGGGGGAGGGGTGGATACGCAGTATTTT NA TRBV9 TRBD2 TRBJ2-3
CASSEYLYRDSYNEQFF TGTGCCAGCAGTGAATATCTCTACCGGGACTCCTACAATGAGCAGTTCTTC NA TRBV25-1 NA TRBJ2-1
CASSVGWASGAGGPNEQFF TGTGCCAGCAGCGTAGGATGGGCCAGTGGGGCGGGGGGGCCTAATGAGCAGTTCTTC NA TRBV9 TRBD2 TRBJ2-1
CSAYPVETQYF TGCAGTGCTTATCCGGTGGAGACCCAGTACTTC NA TRBV20-1 NA TRBJ2-5
CASSLARTVNSPLHF TGTGCCAGCAGCTTAGCACGGACAGTAAATTCACCCCTCCACTTT NA TRBV7-9 NA TRBJ1-6
CASTNALVRDQPQHF TGTGCCAGCACCAACGCATTGGTACGGGATCAGCCCCAGCATTTT NA TRBV6-5 NA TRBJ1-5
CASSLTTGNHEQYF TGCGCCAGCAGCCTTACGACAGGGAATCACGAGCAGTACTTC NA TRBV5-1 TRBD1 TRBJ2-7
CASSPPGQGGRF TGTGCCAGCAGCCCGCCGGGACAGGGAGGACGGTTC NA TRBV11-2 TRBD1 TRBJ2-7
CASSPGQGAGEQYF TGTGCCAGCAGCCCCGGACAGGGGGCAGGCGAGCAGTACTTC once TRBV11-3 TRBD1 TRBJ2-7
CASSLPGLASIDTQYF TGTGCCAGCAGCCTCCCGGGACTAGCGAGCATAGATACGCAGTATTTT NA TRBV7-9 TRBD2 TRBJ2-3
CASSRTGASYEQYF TGTGCCAGCAGCAGAACAGGGGCGTCCTACGAGCAGTACTTC NA TRBV9 TRBD1 TRBJ2-7